The clone carrying this TCR beta chain has more than one count but fewer than ten. Antigen specificity is unknown. The data are from a study of PD-1 blockade in mismatch repair-deficient tumors. Study-wide background: Patients had eleven to twelve mismatch repair-deficient cancer types, all previously treated and progressing. Whole-study findings and limits: Tumor-resident clones, often undetectable pretreatment in blood, expanded then contracted after pembrolizumab.

Trimming left V 6 bases short and J 1 base short, with 9 bases between. The CDR3 totals 13 residues. Germline assignment: CDR1 LNHDA and CDR2 SQIVND (reference sequence). All patients were mismatch repair deficient, assessed by either PCR or immunohistochemistry. Three pembrolizumab responders had their TCRs sequenced. The data were produced by immunoSEQ multiplex PCR, yet TCRdb's version contains in-frame clones alone and is incomplete. Of 100,000 to 150,000 clones listed, 70% to 90% were seen once; the top ten hold about 14%. The chain links TRBV19 to TRBJ1-1; D is undetermined. The sequence was obtained from an adult with mismatch repair-deficient cancer. Sequenced here: peripheral blood, sampled 44 weeks after starting pembrolizumab. The CDR3 nucleotides are TGTGCCAGTAGACGGCAGGCGAACACTGAAGCTTTCTTT. Residues: CASRRQANTEAFF.